What follows are 30 T cell receptor beta chains derived from one specimen sequenced in a study of T cell repertoires in cytomegalovirus infection. Their target antigens are unknown. TCRdb itself ran the reads through MiXCR, one entry per CDR3 protein. The table lists 800,000 to 950,000 distinct CDR3 sequences, 30% to 35% of them singletons. The material was cultured CD8+ T cells from PBMCs, obtained from culture after CMV antigen stimulation. The origin of the receptors is a human donor in good health (CMV status not recorded). Some clones in this sample may be carry-over from other donors' samples.

The chain couples TRBV20-1 to TRBJ1-1, with D possibly being TRBD1 (5 bases). CDR1 is DFQATT, CDR2 SNEGSKA, per germline (reference sequence). CDR3 length: 12 residues. Trimming left V 0 bases short and J 6 bases short, with 8 bases between. CDR3 coding DNA: TGCAGTGCTAGAGAAGGGGACCCTGAAGCTTTCTTT. Amino acids: CSAREGDPEAFF.

This clonotype has a count of ten or more. The chain links TRBV7-8 to TRBJ2-1; D may be TRBD1 or TRBD2 (6 bases each). The V gene's germline CDR1 is SGHVS and CDR2 FQNEAQ. Trimming shortened V by 5 bases and J by 6 bases, and 17 bases separated the two germline ends. CDR3 length equals 15 residues. The CDR3 here is CASSIDRTGANEQFF. The CDR3, as DNA: TGTGCCAGCAGCATAGACCGCACGGGGGCCAATGAGCAGTTCTTC.

This clonotype was recorded only once. An end of the junction differs from the germline gene, which may be a read error. The genes are TRBV5-1 and TRBJ1-1; D call uncertain. CDR3 size: 11 residues. CDR1 is SGHRS, CDR2 YFSETQ, per germline. The CDR3 protein is CASSLGGDTAF. As DNA, the CDR3 is TGCGCCAGCAGCTTGGGCGGAGACACTGCATTT.

This clonotype was seen a few times. The chain employs TRBV5-1 and TRBJ1-4; D is undetermined. The CDR3 totals 15 residues. V dropped 2 bases and J dropped 5 bases, with 13 bases sitting between them. Germline V gene sequence: CDR1 SGHRS, CDR2 YFSETQ. The CDR3 is CASSFPHQGNEKLFF. The CDR3, as DNA: TGCGCCAGCAGCTTCCCCCATCAAGGAAATGAAAAACTGTTTTTT.

This clonotype was counted a few times. The V call is TRBV7-2, the J call TRBJ1-1; D gene unclear. Germline V gene sequence: CDR1 SGHTA, CDR2 FQGNSA. There are 13 residues in the CDR3. V was clipped by 5 bases and J by 7 bases, with 14 bases between them. CDR3 sequence (DNA): TGTGCCAGCAGCCCATTAAACCCAAATGAAGCTTTCTTT. This encodes CASSPLNPNEAFF. The whole variable domain, filled in from reference TRBV7-2 and TRBJ1-1, reads GAGVSQSPSNKVTEKGKDVELRCDPISGHTALYWYRQSLGQGLEFLIYFQGNSAPDKSGLPSDRFSAERTGGSVSTLTIQRTQQEDSAVYLCASSPLNPNEAFFGQGTRLTVV.

A few counts support this clonotype. This chain connects TRBV7-6 to TRBJ1-2, with TRBD1 matching over 8 bases. With V trimmed by 5 bases and J by 4 bases, 9 bases remained unmatched. The germline V gene has CDR1 SGHVS and CDR2 FNYEAQ. This CDR3 is built from 15 residues. The CDR3 spells CASSPNRGEAYGYTF. CDR3 DNA: TGTGCCAGCAGCCCCAACAGGGGGGAGGCCTATGGCTACACCTTC.

The chain carries TRBV5-5 and TRBJ1-2; D is unclear. Germline lookup yields CDR1 SGHKS and CDR2 YYEKEE (reference sequence). CDR3 length: 14 amino acids. V dropped 2 bases and J dropped 4 bases, with 12 bases sitting between them. The CDR3 loop is CASSLDLVGYGYTF. CDR3 nucleotide sequence: TGTGCCAGCAGCTTAGATTTGGTGGGCTATGGCTACACCTTC.

This chain links TRBV5-1 with TRBJ2-3, with 7 bases lining up with TRBD2. The CDR3 has 15 residues. Germline CDR1 reads SGHRS; CDR2 reads YFSETQ. V shed 4 bases, J shed 0 bases, and the junction held 5 bases outside the gene matches. Written as DNA, the CDR3 is TGCGCCAGCAGCCCGGGACTAACTAGCACAGATACGCAGTATTTT. The encoded protein is CASSPGLTSTDTQYF.

This clonotype was seen many times. The rearrangement links TRBV12-3 or TRBV12-4 to TRBJ2-4; D unclear. This CDR3 has 12 amino acids. Trimming took 4 bases from V and 7 from J, leaving 8 bases between them. The CDR3 sequence is CASSYSSNIQYF. The CDR3 coding sequence is TGTGCCAGCAGTTATAGTTCGAACATTCAGTACTTC.

This clonotype was picked up a small number of times. The chain couples TRBV28 to TRBJ2-7, with TRBD2 matching over 8 bases. J gave up 4 bases and V 8 bases, and 16 bases lay outside the gene matches. The germline CDR1 and CDR2 sequences are MDHEN and SYDVKM. There are 16 residues in the CDR3. DNA of the CDR3: TGTGCCAGCCCTATTGGAACTGCGGGGGGAATGTACGAGCAGTACGTC. This translates into CASPIGTAGGMYEQYV.

This sequence joins TRBV7-9 and TRBJ2-5, with 8 bases aligning to TRBD1. The CDR3 runs 17 residues. Germline CDR1 reads SEHNR; CDR2 reads FQNEAQ (reference sequence). V shed 5 bases and J 1 base; nucleotides not matched to a gene: 12. The CDR3 spells CASSRSGTGILQETQYF. The CDR3 DNA is TGTGCCAGCAGCCGTTCCGGGACAGGCATACTCCAAGAGACCCAGTACTTC. Supplemented by reference TRBV7-9 and TRBJ2-5, the full variable domain reads DTGVSQNPRHKITKRGQNVTFRCDPISEHNRLYWYRQTLGQGPEFLTYFQNEAQLEKSRLLSDRFSAERPKGSFSTLEIQRTEQGDSAMYLCASSRSGTGILQETQYFGPGTRLLVL.

This rearrangement joins TRBV7-9 to TRBJ2-7, with 7 bases aligning to TRBD1. This CDR3 comprises 18 residues. Germline trimming cut 5 bases from V and 2 bases from J; bases unmatched to any gene: 18. Germline V gene data show CDR1 as SEHNR and CDR2 as FQNEAQ (reference sequence). Written as DNA, the CDR3 is TGTGCCAGCAGCACCGAAACCCCGGGACAGCGAGCTCCCTACGAGCAGTACTTC. This gives the protein CASSTETPGQRAPYEQYF.

This clonotype was counted a few times. The CDR3 protein is CASSDQVGSYEQYV. The DNA for the CDR3 is TGTGCCAGCAGTGATCAGGTAGGGTCCTACGAGCAGTACGTC. This sequence joins TRBV6-1 and TRBJ2-7; D uncertain. CDR3 length: 14 amino acids. Trimming shortened V by 3 bases and J by 1 base, and 10 bases separated the two germline ends. Germline CDR1 is MNHNS and CDR2 is SASEGT.

The chain employs TRBV15 and TRBJ2-7, with TRBD2 as a possible D gene (5 bases). Trimming took off 1 base at V and 3 bases at J, with 10 bases between the two ends. The CDR3 is 14 amino acids. Germline V gives CDR1 LNHNV, CDR2 YYDKDF (reference sequence). The CDR3 nucleotides read TGTGCCACCAGCAGAGCCGGACGGGACTACGAGCAGTACTTC. Protein product: CATSRAGRDYEQYF.

The chain links TRBV11-2 to TRBJ2-3; a weak D match, TRBD1 (6 bases). The CDR3 extends over 14 amino acids. Trimming took 5 bases from V and 6 from J, leaving 15 bases between them. The germline V gene encodes CDR1 SGHAT and CDR2 FQNNGV. In DNA form, the CDR3 reads TGTGCCAGCAGCCCCCGGACAGTATCGGATACGCAGTATTTT. Residues: CASSPRTVSDTQYF.

This clonotype came up a few times. This chain links TRBV24-1 with TRBJ2-1, with 13 bases fitting TRBD2. CDR1 KGHDR and CDR2 SFDVKD come from the germline V gene. Trimming took 0 bases from V and 3 from J; bases not matched to a gene: 10. The CDR3 has 20 residues. CDR3 sequence: CATSDLALGTSGDVYNEQFF. The CDR3 bases are TGTGCCACCAGTGATTTGGCCCTAGGGACTAGCGGGGATGTCTACAATGAGCAGTTCTTC.

J is TRBJ2-7 and V is TRBV20-1; maybe TRBD2 (7 bases). CDR3 length: 15 residues. Trimming removed 5 bases from V and 1 base from J, with 18 bases in between. CDR1 DFQATT and CDR2 SNEGSKA come from the germline V gene (reference sequence). CDR3 DNA: TGCAGTGCTGGAGGGGGAGGGCCCCAATCCTACGAGCAGTACGTC. It is translated as CSAGGGGPQSYEQYV.

V usage is TRBV5-1 and J usage is TRBJ2-7; TRBD2 matches 7 bases. This CDR3 has 12 amino acids. The V and J ends lost 7 bases and 4 bases, in that order; junction bases with no gene match: 5. Germline V gene data show CDR1 as SGHRS and CDR2 as YFSETQ. The CDR3 DNA reads TGCGCCAGCCGCTCCGGGGGGTACGAGCAGTACTTC. This sequence encodes CASRSGGYEQYF.

The chain joins TRBV20-1 to TRBJ2-3, with 8 bases that match TRBD2. The germline V gene encodes CDR1 DFQATT and CDR2 SNEGSKA (reference sequence). The CDR3 has 17 residues. The ends lost 0 bases at V and 1 base at J; junction bases unmatched: 9. The CDR3 nucleotides read TGCAGTGCTAGAGATTGGGTAGTTAGCGGGGGCACAGATACGCAGTATTTT. Its translation: CSARDWVVSGGTDTQYF.

There are a few counts of this clonotype. The chain couples TRBV10-3 to TRBJ2-1, with 9 bases matching TRBD1. The germline V gene has CDR1 ENHRY and CDR2 SYGVKD. There are 17 residues in the CDR3. V lost 0 bases and J lost 5; bases outside the gene matches: 8. CDR3 nucleotide sequence: TGTGCCATCAGTGAGTCTTCCGGGACAGGGCCCGACAATGAGCAGTTCTTC. Its translation: CAISESSGTGPDNEQFF.

Many counts were recorded for this clonotype. This sequence joins TRBV7-8 and TRBJ2-5; tentative D call: TRBD1 (8 bases). V was trimmed by 2 bases and J by 5 bases, leaving 21 bases between them. In germline, CDR1 is SGHVS, CDR2 FQNEAQ. This CDR3 region has 17 residues. Written as DNA, the CDR3 is TGTGCCAGCAGCTTAAATCGAGACAGGGGAGGGAATGAGACCCAGTACTTC. It yields the protein CASSLNRDRGGNETQYF.

The sample holds a few counts of this clonotype. The rearrangement uses TRBV6-1 and TRBJ2-7; D is uncertain. The V end lost 3 bases, the J end lost 3 bases, and 9 bases lay between the germline ends. The CDR3 length is 13 residues. Germline V lookup: CDR1 MNHNS, CDR2 SASEGT. The CDR3: CASSEKLIYEQYF. The CDR3 region has the DNA TGTGCCAGCAGTGAGAAATTGATCTACGAGCAGTACTTC.

The sample holds a few counts of this clonotype. The chain recombines TRBV27 with TRBJ2-3, with D perhaps TRBD2 (5 bases). The CDR3 totals 16 residues. The germline CDR1 and CDR2 sequences are MNHEY and SMNVEV (reference sequence). V lost 5 bases and J lost 8, with 23 bases in between. The CDR3 DNA is TGTGCCAGCAGTACCGTCTCTACCCAGCCACGGGGTACGCAGTATTTT. This translates into CASSTVSTQPRGTQYF.

The rearrangement links TRBV12-3 or TRBV12-4 to TRBJ1-5; D remains unclear. The CDR3 runs 16 residues. V gave up 6 bases and J gave up 2 bases, with 17 bases separating them. In nucleotides, the CDR3 is TGTGCCAGCAGACCGGGGATTGGAGCGGGCAATCAGCCCCAGCATTTT. The encoded protein is CASRPGIGAGNQPQHF.

This chain joins TRBV4-3 and TRBJ1-2; no clear D gene. The CDR3 runs 13 residues. In germline, CDR1 is LGHNA, CDR2 YSLEER. The V gene lost 0 bases and the J gene lost 8 bases, with 10 bases spanning the gap. The CDR3 sequence is CASSQDGDFGYTF. In DNA, the CDR3 is TGCGCCAGCAGCCAAGATGGAGACTTCGGCTACACCTTC.

The CDR3: CASSLPSGSYNEQFF. The CDR3 bases are TGTGCCAGCAGTTTACCTAGCGGCTCCTACAATGAGCAGTTCTTC. This chain connects TRBV27 to TRBJ2-1; 7 nucleotides line up with TRBD2. Germline V lookup: CDR1 MNHEY, CDR2 SMNVEV (reference sequence). The CDR3 sequence is 15 residues long. V gave up 2 bases and J gave up 0 bases; unmatched junction bases: 1.

The CDR3 sequence is CASSIFAGHYGYTF. CDR3 sequence (DNA): TGTGCCAGTAGTATTTTCGCTGGCCACTATGGCTACACCTTC. The chain recombines TRBV19 with TRBJ1-2; no clear D gene. CDR1 LNHDA and CDR2 SQIVND come from the germline V gene (reference sequence). V lost 3 bases and J lost 3, with 11 bases in between. CDR3 length equals 14 residues. Supplemented by reference TRBV19 and TRBJ1-2, the full variable domain reads DGGITQSPKYLFRKEGQNVTLSCEQNLNHDAMYWYRQDPGQGLRLIYYSQIVNDFQKGDIAEGYSVSREKKESFPLTVTSAQKNPTAFYLCASSIFAGHYGYTFGSGTRLTVV.

The chain combines TRBV13 with TRBJ2-5, with D perhaps TRBD1 (6 bases). The CDR3 runs 16 residues. The V end lost 5 bases, the J end lost 2 bases, and 18 bases lay between the germline ends. CDR1 is PRHDT, CDR2 FYEKMQ, per germline (reference sequence). The CDR3 spells CASSNPGQDPQETQYF. DNA for the CDR3: TGTGCCAGCAGCAATCCGGGACAAGACCCACAAGAGACCCAGTACTTC.

The chain has TRBV20-1 and TRBJ2-1; no clear D gene. This CDR3 region has 12 residues. Germline-derived CDR1 and CDR2 are DFQATT and SNEGSKA (reference sequence). V was pared by 8 bases and J by 9 bases, with 17 bases between. CDR3 DNA: TGCAGTATCCTGAAGGGATGGGGTGAGCAGTTCTTC. Translation: CSILKGWGEQFF.

This clonotype occurred a few times. The chain carries TRBV6-8 and TRBJ2-3, with 11 positions matching TRBD2. The ends lost 5 bases at V and 2 bases at J; junction bases unmatched: 6. The length of the CDR3 is 16 residues. Germline CDR1 MNHGY, CDR2 SAAAGT. CDR3 in amino acids: CASSLLAGVYTDTQYF. The CDR3 DNA reads TGTGCCAGCAGTCTACTAGCGGGAGTGTACACAGATACGCAGTATTTT.